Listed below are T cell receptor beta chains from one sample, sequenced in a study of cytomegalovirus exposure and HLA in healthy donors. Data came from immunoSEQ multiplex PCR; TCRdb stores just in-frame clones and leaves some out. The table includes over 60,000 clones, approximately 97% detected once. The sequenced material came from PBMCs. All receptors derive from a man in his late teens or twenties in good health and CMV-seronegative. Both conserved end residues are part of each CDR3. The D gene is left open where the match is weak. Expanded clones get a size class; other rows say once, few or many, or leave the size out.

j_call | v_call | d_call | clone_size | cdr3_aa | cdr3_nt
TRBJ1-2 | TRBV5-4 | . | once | CASSLVGARDYGYTF | TGTGCCAGCAGCTTGGTGGGGGCGAGAGACTATGGCTACACCTTC
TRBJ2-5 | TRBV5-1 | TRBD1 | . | CASSPGQGGSETQYF | TGCGCCAGCAGCCCCGGACAGGGGGGAAGTGAGACCCAGTACTTC
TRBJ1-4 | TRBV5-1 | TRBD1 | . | CASSLQGREKLFF | TGCGCCAGCAGCTTACAGGGGAGGGAAAAACTGTTTTTT
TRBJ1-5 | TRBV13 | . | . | CASSQGRGQPQHF | TGTGCCAGCAGCCAGGGGCGTGGACAGCCCCAGCATTTT
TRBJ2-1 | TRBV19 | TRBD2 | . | CASSSTGTSGRHEQFF | TGTGCCAGTAGTTCCACCGGGACTAGCGGGAGACATGAGCAGTTCTTC
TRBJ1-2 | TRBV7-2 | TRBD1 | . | CASSLQGARGYTF | TGTGCCAGCAGTTTACAGGGGGCTAGGGGCTACACCTTC
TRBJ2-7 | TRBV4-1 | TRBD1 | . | CASSQTTGTAYEQYF | TGCGCCAGCAGCCAAACGACCGGGACAGCCTACGAGCAGTACTTC
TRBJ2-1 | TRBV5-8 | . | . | CASSFASGTGNEQFF | TGTGCCAGCAGCTTCGCTAGCGGGACAGGAAATGAGCAGTTCTTC
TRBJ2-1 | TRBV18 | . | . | CASSPVLRSSDEQFF | TGTGCCAGCTCACCAGTCCTCCGCAGCAGCGATGAGCAGTTCTTC
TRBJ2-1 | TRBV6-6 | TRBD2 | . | CASSQGLAGVGEQFF | TGTGCCAGCAGTCAGGGACTAGCGGGAGTGGGTGAGCAGTTCTTC